Listed here are 5 T cell receptor beta chains from one sample, sequenced in a study of STAT5B mutations in CD4+ large granular lymphocyte leukemia. Profiled with immunoSEQ multiplex PCR; TCRdb holds only in-frame clones, not every one. The data hold about 32,000 clones, with 85% to 90% observed a single time. Sequenced: CD4+ T cells from blood buffy coats. Every receptor here comes from a human donor in good health.

The chain has TRBV19 and TRBJ2-2; 9 nucleotides align to TRBD1. J lost 4 bases, V lost 7 bases, and 4 bases had no gene match. The CDR3 length is 14 residues. The germline V gene has CDR1 LNHDA and CDR2 SQIVND (reference sequence). The CDR3 DNA sequence: TGTGCCAGTAAAATGGACAGGGGCACCGGGGAGCTGTTTTTT. As protein: CASKMDRGTGELFF.

In its sample, this clone was seen once. The rearrangement uses TRBV10-3 and TRBJ2-3; TRBD2 agrees at 7 bases. V lost 4 bases and J lost 1; bases outside the gene matches: 14. The germline V gene has CDR1 ENHRY and CDR2 SYGVKD. The CDR3 runs 18 residues. The CDR3 coding sequence is TGTGCCATCAGTGGATTCGGGGGACTAAGTCAACGCACAGATACGCAGTATTTT. Translating gives CAISGFGGLSQRTDTQYF.

The chain links TRBV10-2 to TRBJ2-7; D is undetermined. Deletions cut 2 bases from V and 0 bases from J, with 8 bases between. The CDR3 totals 14 residues. Germline CDR1 WSHSY, CDR2 SAAADI. The CDR3 DNA reads TGCGCCAGCAGTGAGAGGGCACTCTCCTACGAGCAGTACTTC. Encoded protein: CASSERALSYEQYF.

V gene TRBV6-1 combines with J gene TRBJ2-5; the match to TRBD1 covers 9 bases. The CDR3 contains 18 residues. The germline V gene encodes CDR1 MNHNS and CDR2 SASEGT. The trim removed 3 bases at V and 5 bases at J, leaving 16 bases unmatched. DNA of the CDR3: TGTGCCAGCAGTGAGAAGGGCTTTGAGACAGGGGGTCGGGAGACCCAGTACTTC. Amino acid sequence: CASSEKGFETGGRETQYF.

The chain couples TRBV7-3 to TRBJ2-5, with D perhaps matching TRBD1 or TRBD2 (5 bases each). V lost 3 bases, J lost 5 bases, and 10 bases lay in between. This CDR3 contains 13 residues. Germline CDR1 SGHTA, CDR2 FQGTGA. This CDR3 is CASSLGPQETQYF. Here the CDR3 DNA reads TGTGCCAGCAGCTTGGGACCTCAGGAGACCCAGTACTTC.